A single TCR beta chain is shown here with its context. It lacks a known antigen. Base quality data are lacking; no much larger clone is found one base away. These data come from a study of shared clonotypes between healthy human individuals (dated by TCRdb to 2018 to 2021). For the wider study: The cohort comprised two women and a few men aged 18 to 49 years. Blood TCR repertoires of about 5 healthy adults were deeply sequenced to estimate repertoire size and the extent of clonotype sharing between individuals. Per donor, leukapheresis produced somewhere between about 0.85 and 8.9 billion PBMCs. Libraries were prepared and TCR repertoires were sequenced by different laboratories using diverse techniques, in order to increase sequencing depth and limit assay-specific biases. For each donor, CD4 naive and CD4 memory were each given three plates, CD8 naive was given two plates, and CD8 memory was given one plate. Study-level results and caveats: Only blood was sampled, and tissue TCR repertoires likely differ from those in blood. Based on pairwise subsampling, the degree of clonotype sharing among donors was expected to be affected by sequencing depth. Rarefaction of sorted-subset datasets indicated incomplete sequencing despite the large sequencing depth. Larger estimated clonotype richness was generally found for naive subsets than for memory subsets. Compared with non-shared clonotypes, the clonotypes found in all four sorted-subset donors had higher generation probabilities. Sharing across four donors was observed for around 4.8% of naive CD4, about 4% of naive CD8, over 2% of memory CD4, and roughly 0.4% of memory CD8 clonotypes. The small number of donors limited the genetic and exposure-history diversity represented.

The donors were healthy, HIV-negative adults who had no recently reported acute infections or vaccinations. All donors were Caucasian adults living in Nashville, Tennessee, USA. CD4+ T cells were enriched by magnetic negative selection, after which naive cells were positively selected on CD45RA and the negative fraction was taken as the memory subset. After blood collection by leukapheresis, PBMCs were isolated using Ficoll-Histopaque density gradient centrifugation and then cryopreserved in the vapor phase of liquid nitrogen. Analytical flow cytometry was used to check the purity and quantity of every magnetically sorted T cell population. Genomic DNA was isolated from every sorted fraction and measured by UV absorbance on a Nanodrop 2000c. The junction shows trimming of 5 bases on V and 0 bases on J, plus 11 bases between the germline ends. The cysteine opens and the phenylalanine closes a CDR3 of 16 amino acids. Only the CDR3 part of the read is kept: 48 bases, read in frame from the first base. CDR1 is given as KGHSH and CDR2 as LQKENI, both from the germline V gene.

TCR CDR3 regions were amplified from genomic DNA by multiplex PCR using the deep immunoSEQ assay. Genomic DNA extracted from each cell subset was distributed evenly over all wells of several immunoSEQ 96-well plates, and each plate served as one replicate. Each replicate PCR for sorted subsets received roughly 0.2 ug genomic DNA, equal to about 30,000 T cell genomes. The purified libraries were quantified using a Qubit 3.0 fluorometer, sized with a Bioanalyzer 2100, and then quantified again using the KAPA Library Quantification kit. Every immunoSEQ 96-well plate was sequenced on a dedicated single-read 150-cycle Illumina NextSeq 550 flow cell. As for the authors' bioinformatics: Because the immunoSEQ output included only junctional sequences and no quality scores, the filtering could not be the same as the filtering used for full-length reads. Sequences were annotated with PyIR, a Python wrapper for IgBLAST v1.9, using IMGT germline references to assign V/J genes and CDR3. Reads were filtered out if the reads had weak V/J assignments (E-value above 1e-6), no CDR3, stop codons, out-of-frame junctions, or ambiguous translated residues. A V3J clonotype was defined by an identical inferred V gene, J gene, and CDR3 amino acid sequence. The percentage overlap between two repertoires was calculated by dividing the number of shared unique clonotypes by the size of the smaller repertoire. Richness of each repertoire was evaluated using RTK rarefaction, the Chao1 estimator, and Recon v2.1 estimates of unobserved clonotypes. For all TCRbeta clonotypes obtained by the gDNA method from several donors, generation probabilities were computed with OLGA. TCRdb re-hosts the immuneACCESS table, in-frame sequences only. Its copies lack some clones; in the studies checked, an unresolved V gene accounts for under half of them, and the cause for the rest is not known. That table is the source of V, J and clone size, and D and trimming were worked out from the DNA. Recorded for this sample are some 500,000 clones; almost 97% of them occurred a single time. Together, the top ten hold about 0.064% of the sample.

Rearrangement joined TRBV18 to TRBJ2-6; 6 matching bases give a weak D call of TRBD2. Input material: naive CD4+ T cells sorted from blood. Interpreted using the paper, the cell subset or site label stands for: CD45RA+ positively selected. The clonotype comes from a woman in her twenties or thirties in good health. The bases read TGTGCCAGCTCAGGCGGGACGCGCTCTGGGGCCAACGTCCTGACTTTC. It is translated as CASSGGTRSGANVLTF. Extended through the reference TRBV18 and TRBJ2-6 proteins, this CDR3 yields the full variable domain: NAGVMQNPRHLVRRRGQEARLRCSPMKGHSHVYWYRQLPEEGLKFMVYLQKENIIDESGMPKERFSAEFPKEGPSILRIQQVVRGDSAAYFCASSGGTRSGANVLTFGAGSRLTVL.